The present TCR beta chain was sequenced within a study of robustness of blood B and T cell sequencing (dated by TCRdb to the late 2010s). Regarding the complete study: The goal of the study was to find out how much peripheral blood is required to reliably describe the TCRbeta and IgG repertoires of an individual. Each of the nine to eleven independently drawn blood samples had its TCRbeta and IgG repertoires measured. As technical replicates, two replicate TCRbeta cDNA libraries were prepared from one shared RNA pool derived from a single 10 ml draw.

V sheds 2 bases and J sheds 5 bases, leaving 15 bases between their ends. The CDR3 sequence holds 15 residues, the cysteine and phenylalanine included. The read is trimmed to its CDR3 DNA, 45 bases read in frame from base 1. The germline V gene yields MNHEY for CDR1 and SVGAGI for CDR2. Library creation used PCR. The sequencer listed for this sample is Illumina MiSeq. Synthesis of cDNA relied on SMARTScribe reverse transcriptase together with a 5' template-switch oligo that added a universal priming site. The template-switch oligo carried a 12-nucleotide random unique molecular identifier (UMI) that tagged each cDNA molecule. Chain-specific reverse primers targeted TCRbeta transcripts during reverse transcription. Residual template-switch adapters were removed by uracil DNA glycosylase treatment, and cDNA was purified using a Qiagen MinElute kit. For the first PCR, KAPA HiFi HotStart ReadyMix was used for 20 to 25 cycles, with amplification split across four 50 ul reactions containing step-out primers. Before further amplification, first-round PCR products were gel-purified. Illumina Nextera adapters were attached in a second PCR of around 8 cycles, and the libraries were then purified and pooled. The UMI barcode for each TCRbeta molecule was captured by a 50-nucleotide 5' read. On the authors' methods: Using the MIGEC toolkit, reads were grouped by UMI into consensus reads. PEAR was used to merge forward and reverse consensus reads into final reads. Identical UMI-sequence pairs found in more than one library were treated as cross-sample contamination and removed by a custom decontamination script. V(D)J assignment and CDR3 extraction were performed with MIGMAP, a wrapper around IgBLAST. TCR clonotypes were defined by identical V gene, J gene and CDR3 amino acid sequence, and CDR1 and CDR2 were left unsequenced. Using fastp at Q25 and MiXCR, TCRdb reprocessed the public reads and kept productive beta chains. Rows with one shared CDR3 protein collapse into an entry with the most common genes and DNA. The V and J calls reflect TCRdb's pipeline rather than the authors' work. The sample has more than 1,500 distinct CDR3 sequences on record, around 45% of them singletons. The ten most abundant clones make up roughly 39% of the sample.

TCRbeta repertoires were quantified from mRNA rather than genomic DNA, which captures expressed receptors. Buffy coat leukocytes were collected into Trizol, and RNA was extracted with the Direct-zol RNA MiniPrep Plus kit without cell sorting. To separate plasma, buffy coat and red blood cells, EDTA blood tubes were immediately centrifuged at 4 degrees C. Results and caveats for the whole study, not just this receptor: The 1,000 most abundant TCRbeta clonotypes from the pooled draws were found in every single 10 ml sample. Pooling tubes did not increase the overlap of rare TCRbeta clonotypes, which implies that much larger blood volumes would be needed to capture rare TCRbeta clonotypes. The TCRbeta rarefaction curves did not fully level off, which suggests under-sequencing or many low-abundance clonotypes. When 3 or 4 tubes (roughly 26-45 ml blood) were combined, saturation was approached in coverage of the top 10,000 TCRbeta clonotypes. Evidence of cross-contamination, likely from batch processing, showed up in one pair of TCRbeta libraries, so the UMI-sequence pairs shared by that pair of libraries were removed. Of the top 10,000 TCRbeta clonotypes in one technical replicate library, roughly 95% were also found in the other technical replicate library. Because EDTA tubes had to be fractionated immediately, the use of EDTA tubes in multi-site collections was limited.

Concerning this clonotype itself: Its antigen is unknown. Qualities for individual bases were not recorded, and no much larger clone is one base off.

The chain links TRBV6-5 with TRBJ1-2, with no confident D gene call. The source is a human donor in good health. Sequencing input: peripheral blood. The nucleotide sequence is given as TGTGCCAGCAGTTACGTGTGCCCGTCTGGGTATGGCTACACCTTC. The resulting protein is CASSYVCPSGYGYTF.